Below, 32 T cell receptor beta chains from the same sample are listed, as sequenced in a study of vaccination effects on CD4 cells after COVID-19. No cognate antigen is known for these TCRs. Sequencing was performed with immunoSEQ multiplex PCR; in TCRdb, only in-frame clones are kept and a portion is missing. Of about 46,000 clones listed, about four fifths are singletons. Viral peptide pools were used in the ViraFEST assay to expand antigen-specific CD4+ T cells, and sequencing came afterward. The authors isolated CD4+ T cells after more than eight days of culture. Each participant was administered two doses of either the BNT162b2 or the mRNA-1273 vaccine. The starting material was CD4+ T cells from PBMCs cultured with HCoV-OC43 spike peptides, obtained after COVID-19 vaccination. Indicated subset: HCoV-OC43 spike overlapping peptide pool stimulation. The receptors originated from a human donor who received a COVID-19 vaccine.

This chain uses TRBV18 with TRBJ2-5; 9 bases fit TRBD2. Germline assignment: CDR1 KGHSH and CDR2 LQKENI. The CDR3 runs to 15 residues. Trimming cost V 2 bases and J 4 bases; bases outside gene matches: 5. The CDR3 sequence: CASSPDAGGRETQYF. The DNA of the CDR3 is TGTGCCAGCTCACCAGACGCGGGAGGGCGAGAGACCCAGTACTTC.

The gene calls are TRBV25-1 and TRBJ2-7; D might be TRBD1 (6 bases). This CDR3 comprises 14 residues. The V end was cut by 4 bases, the J end by 1 base, with 11 bases between. Looked up from germline, CDR1 is MGHDK and CDR2 is SYGVNS. DNA of the CDR3: TGTGCCAGCAGTGTCGAAGGGGGATCCTACGAGCAGTACTTC. Translated, it gives CASSVEGGSYEQYF.

In its sample, this clone was seen once. The chain is built from TRBV18 and TRBJ2-7; 8 nucleotides line up with TRBD1. The CDR3 totals 15 residues. The V segment lost 3 bases and the J segment 3 bases; nucleotides outside the gene matches: 7. Per the germline V gene, CDR1 is KGHSH and CDR2 is LQKENI. Here the CDR3 reads CASSPLGTGFYEQYF. The DNA for the CDR3 is TGTGCCAGCTCACCCCTAGGGACAGGATTCTACGAGCAGTACTTC.

As concerns this clone: Other DNA sequences in the sample encode the same CDR3. As DNA, the CDR3 is TGCGCCAGCAGCTTGGGCGCCTACGAGCAGTACTTC. Encoded protein: CASSLGAYEQYF. The V call is TRBV5-1, the J call TRBJ2-7; D not certain. Trimming cost V 0 bases and J 2 bases, with 3 bases left between them. This CDR3 has 12 residues. CDR1 and CDR2 from the germline V gene are SGHRS and YFSETQ.

This chain uses TRBV28 with TRBJ1-1; D is possibly TRBD1 (5 bases). CDR1 is MDHEN, CDR2 SYDVKM, per germline. Trimming pared 8 bases from V and 0 bases from J, leaving 10 bases between. The CDR3 contains 13 residues. The CDR3 region has the DNA TGTGCCAGCTGGGGCAGAATGAACACTGAAGCTTTCTTT. Amino acid sequence: CASWGRMNTEAFF.

This clone was observed a few times. The chain is built from TRBV5-1 and TRBJ2-1; D gene ambiguous. V was shortened by 4 bases and J by 8 bases, with 22 bases between the two germline ends. This CDR3 region has 16 residues. Germline V gene lookup returns CDR1 SGHRS and CDR2 YFSETQ. The CDR3 protein is CASSPPIGQSADEQFF. CDR3 in DNA: TGCGCCAGCAGCCCCCCCATTGGCCAGTCCGCGGATGAGCAGTTCTTC.

The gene calls are TRBV18 and TRBJ2-1; D unresolved. V lost 3 bases and J 6 bases, leaving 15 bases between the germline ends. CDR3 length equals 15 residues. Germline V lookup: CDR1 KGHSH, CDR2 LQKENI. The CDR3 here is CASSPSPSFVNEQFF. The CDR3 nucleotides read TGTGCCAGCTCACCTTCCCCCTCCTTTGTCAATGAGCAGTTCTTC.

The gene calls are TRBV9 and TRBJ2-7, with 7 positions matching TRBD1. The J segment lost 0 bases and the V segment lost 4 bases, leaving 7 bases of the junction unmatched. CDR1 and CDR2 (germline): SGDLS, YYNGEE. The CDR3 runs to 15 residues. CDR3 sequence: CASSPQTGSSYEQYF. The CDR3 DNA follows: TGTGCCAGCAGCCCTCAGACAGGGAGCTCCTACGAGCAGTACTTC. The full variable domain, rest sourced from reference TRBV9 and TRBJ2-7, is DSGVTQTPKHLITATGQRVTLRCSPRSGDLSVYWYQQSLDQGLQFLIQYYNGEERAKGNILERFSAQQFPDLHSELNLSSLELGDSALYFCASSPQTGSSYEQYFGPGTRLTVT.

This clone appeared a few times. V and J are TRBV3-1 (or the pseudogene TRBV3-2) and TRBJ2-1, with 11 bases fitting TRBD1. The germline V gene has CDR1 LGHDT and CDR2 YNNKEL (reference sequence). The CDR3 has 14 residues. V shed 5 bases, J shed 10 bases, and the junction held 7 bases outside the gene matches. The CDR3 DNA reads TGTGCCAGCAGCGTCGGACAGGGGGCTCGCGAGCAGTTCTTC. As protein: CASSVGQGAREQFF.

The gene calls are TRBV6-1 and TRBJ1-2; 7 bases align to TRBD1. With 1 base clipped from V and 5 bases from J, the junction kept 4 bases outside the gene matches. The CDR3 is 14 residues long. The germline gives CDR1 MNHNS, CDR2 SASEGT. The CDR3 is CASSEGQGRYGYTF. Here the CDR3 DNA reads TGTGCCAGCAGTGAAGGACAGGGTCGGTATGGCTACACCTTC.

The rearrangement uses TRBV10-3 and TRBJ2-3; no clear D gene. Between the trimmed V and J ends, which lost 6 bases and 0 bases, there was a span of 13 bases. The CDR3 consists of 15 residues. Germline V gives CDR1 ENHRY, CDR2 SYGVKD. The CDR3 is CAIRGRVPSTDTQYF. The DNA for the CDR3 is TGTGCCATCAGAGGCAGAGTGCCTAGCACAGATACGCAGTATTTT.

This clone has a handful of counts. The chain combines TRBV29-1 with TRBJ1-2, with D possibly TRBD1 on 5 matching bases. Germline V gene sequence: CDR1 SQVTM, CDR2 ANQGSEA. V dropped 1 base and J dropped 4 bases, with 7 bases sitting between them. This CDR3 is built from 12 residues. The CDR3 sequence is CSVEGGFYGYTF. The CDR3 nucleotides read TGCAGCGTTGAAGGGGGCTTCTATGGCTACACCTTC. Variable domain in full (rest from reference TRBV29-1 and TRBJ1-2): SAVISQKPSRDICQRGTSLTIQCQVDSQVTMMFWYRQQPGQSLTLIATANQGSEATYESGFVIDKFPISRPNLTFSTLTVSNMSPEDSSIYLCSVEGGFYGYTFGSGTRLTVV.

The sample holds a few counts of this clone. The chain carries TRBV7-9 and TRBJ1-2; TRBD1 might be the D (6 bases). The V end was cut by 2 bases, the J end by 6 bases, with 7 bases between. The CDR3 runs 12 residues. CDR1 and CDR2 from the germline V gene are SEHNR and FQNEAQ (reference sequence). In nucleotides, the CDR3 is TGTGCCAGCAGCTTATACAGGGATGGCTACACCTTC. This encodes CASSLYRDGYTF.

CDR3 bases: TGTGCCACCAGTGATCCCGGACAGGGCGGAGAAAAACTGTTTTTT. This encodes CATSDPGQGGEKLFF. The chain employs TRBV24-1 and TRBJ1-4, with 8 bases matching TRBD1. Trimming removed 3 bases from V and 8 bases from J; junction bases left unmatched: 7. CDR1 and CDR2 (germline): KGHDR, SFDVKD. This CDR3 has 15 residues.

The rearrangement links TRBV3-1 (or the pseudogene TRBV3-2) to TRBJ2-5; D gene uncertain. V was shortened by 5 bases and J by 1 base, with 8 bases between the two germline ends. Germline V gene lookup returns CDR1 LGHDT and CDR2 YNNKEL (reference sequence). The CDR3 is made up of 13 amino acids. The CDR3 reads CASSYGLQETQYF. In DNA form, the CDR3 reads TGTGCCAGCAGCTACGGGCTCCAAGAGACCCAGTACTTC.

This clone was recorded only once. The chain uses TRBV19 and TRBJ2-1, with 8 bases identical to TRBD2. There are 16 residues in the CDR3. Germline V gives CDR1 LNHDA, CDR2 SQIVND (reference sequence). Unmatched junction bases numbered 9, after V lost 4 bases and J lost 4 bases. CDR3 region: CASSTPKRGRYNEQFF. Written as DNA, the CDR3 is TGTGCCAGTAGTACCCCTAAGCGGGGGCGTTACAATGAGCAGTTCTTC.

This clone was seen a handful of times. The rearrangement uses TRBV27 and TRBJ1-1; maybe TRBD1 (5 bases). The CDR3 is 13 amino acids. Trimming took off 4 bases at V and 7 bases at J, with 13 bases between the two ends. Per germline, CDR1 MNHEY and CDR2 SMNVEV (reference sequence). The CDR3 spells CASSSSRVVEAFF. CDR3 in DNA: TGTGCCAGCAGTTCGTCCAGGGTTGTTGAAGCTTTCTTT.

CDR3 bases: TGTGCCAGCTCACCACGGCAGGCCCAGAACACTGAAGCTTTCTTT. Protein sequence: CASSPRQAQNTEAFF. This rearrangement joins TRBV18 to TRBJ1-1; D is unclear. Deletions cut 1 base from V and 1 base from J, with 10 bases between. The CDR3 consists of 15 residues. CDR1 and CDR2 from the germline V gene are KGHSH and LQKENI. Full variable domain (missing parts from reference TRBV18 and TRBJ1-1): NAGVMQNPRHLVRRRGQEARLRCSPMKGHSHVYWYRQLPEEGLKFMVYLQKENIIDESGMPKERFSAEFPKEGPSILRIQQVVRGDSAAYFCASSPRQAQNTEAFFGQGTRLTVV.

The gene calls are TRBV7-8 and TRBJ2-5, with a weak D call TRBD1 (7 bases). CDR1 is SGHVS and CDR2 is FQNEAQ in the germline V gene. The CDR3 is made up of 14 amino acids. V was clipped by 1 base and J by 7 bases, with 13 bases between them. DNA for the CDR3: TGTGCCAGCAGCTTAGACCGGCAGGGGGGGACCCAGTACTTC. This translates into CASSLDRQGGTQYF.

The rearrangement links TRBV4-2 to TRBJ1-5, with D unclear. This CDR3 spans 13 amino acids. With 0 bases removed from V and 8 bases from J, the gap between germline ends came to 8 bases. CDR1 is LGHNA and CDR2 is YNFKEQ in the germline V gene. The CDR3 protein is CASSQDQYEPQHF. The CDR3 coding sequence is TGTGCCAGCAGCCAAGATCAGTACGAGCCCCAGCATTTT.

The sample holds a few counts of this clone. The V and J genes are TRBV27 and TRBJ1-4; D possibly corresponds to TRBD1 (5 bases). The CDR3 is made up of 14 amino acids. V shed 2 bases and J shed 8 bases, with 12 bases lying between them. Per germline, CDR1 MNHEY and CDR2 SMNVEV (reference sequence). Here the CDR3 reads CASSLGGRREKLFF. The CDR3 DNA reads as TGTGCCAGCAGTTTAGGGGGAAGGCGGGAAAAACTGTTTTTT. The full variable domain, with the rest looked up from reference TRBV27 and TRBJ1-4, is EAQVTQNPRYLITVTGKKLTVTCSQNMNHEYMSWYRQDPGLGLRQIYYSMNVEVTDKGDVPEGYKVSRKEKRNFPLILESPSPNQTSLYFCASSLGGRREKLFFGSGTQLSVL.

The chain links TRBV27 to TRBJ1-2; D gene ambiguous. Germline loops: CDR1 MNHEY, CDR2 SMNVEV (reference sequence). V was clipped by 3 bases and J by 1 base, with 9 bases between them. The CDR3 extends over 14 amino acids. CDR3 bases: TGTGCCAGCAGTTTTTTACCGGTTAACTATGGCTACACCTTC. Translated, it gives CASSFLPVNYGYTF.

The J gene is TRBJ1-1, the V gene TRBV25-1; D uncertain. From germline, CDR1 is MGHDK and CDR2 SYGVNS. Trimming took off 9 bases at V and 1 base at J, with 9 bases between the two ends. This CDR3 comprises 12 residues. The CDR3 DNA follows: TGTGCCAGTTTACGTGGGAACACTGAAGCTTTCTTT. It codes for CASLRGNTEAFF.

The chain is built from TRBV19 and TRBJ1-2; D unresolved. Trimming stripped 1 base from V and 3 bases from J, with 9 bases between. CDR1 and CDR2 from the germline V gene are LNHDA and SQIVND (reference sequence). CDR3 length: 14 amino acids. Here the CDR3 reads CASSIATVYYGYTF. CDR3 bases: TGTGCCAGTAGTATAGCAACGGTCTACTATGGCTACACCTTC.

As DNA, the CDR3 is TGTGCCAGTAGTATAGGTATAACCCCGGGGACTAACTATGGCTACACCTTC. Amino acids: CASSIGITPGTNYGYTF. The V call is TRBV19, the J call TRBJ1-2; no reliable D call. Trimming stripped 1 base from V and 0 bases from J, with 15 bases between. CDR1 is LNHDA, CDR2 SQIVND, per germline (reference sequence). This CDR3 contains 17 residues.

V is TRBV18 and J is TRBJ2-5; perhaps TRBD1 as D (5 bases). The CDR3 runs 16 residues. The ends were cut back, 6 bases at V and 1 base at J, with 18 bases in the middle. CDR1 and CDR2 from the germline V gene are KGHSH and LQKENI. CDR3 bases: TGTGCCAGCTCTCATAGACAGCAAACATTCCAAGAGACCCAGTACTTC. Protein: CASSHRQQTFQETQYF. The variable domain in full, completed from reference TRBV18 and TRBJ2-5, reads NAGVMQNPRHLVRRRGQEARLRCSPMKGHSHVYWYRQLPEEGLKFMVYLQKENIIDESGMPKERFSAEFPKEGPSILRIQQVVRGDSAAYFCASSHRQQTFQETQYFGPGTRLLVL.

This clone is a singleton in its sample. The chain combines TRBV16 with TRBJ2-1; no definite D call. The CDR3 loop spans 15 amino acids. V lost 2 bases to trimming and J lost 5 bases, with 13 bases between them. Germline V CDR1 and CDR2: KGHSY, FQNENV. The CDR3 protein is CASSQTQVGNNEQFF. For the CDR3, the DNA is TGTGCCAGCAGCCAAACCCAGGTAGGAAACAATGAGCAGTTCTTC.

This clone occurred a few times. This chain joins TRBV7-9 and TRBJ2-7; D is uncertain. There are 12 residues in the CDR3. CDR1 is SEHNR and CDR2 is FQNEAQ in the germline V gene (reference sequence). The ends were cut back, 2 bases at V and 4 bases at J, with 6 bases in the middle. The chain's CDR3 is CASSLSQYEQYF. CDR3 nucleotide sequence: TGTGCCAGCAGCTTATCCCAATACGAGCAGTACTTC.

This clone qualifies as large. The rearrangement links TRBV4-2 to TRBJ1-6; D not resolved. Per the germline V gene, CDR1 is LGHNA and CDR2 is YNFKEQ. V dropped 3 bases and J dropped 5 bases, with 8 bases sitting between them. The CDR3 contains 14 residues. Here the CDR3 DNA reads TGTGCCAGCAGCCACACTGATCATAATTCACCCCTCCACTTT. Amino acid sequence: CASSHTDHNSPLHF.

V usage is TRBV15 and J usage is TRBJ2-2, with TRBD1 identical over 8 bases. The germline gives CDR1 LNHNV, CDR2 YYDKDF (reference sequence). J gave up 7 bases and V 0 bases, and 10 bases lay outside the gene matches. The length of the CDR3 is 17 residues. CDR3 nucleotides: TGTGCCACCAGCAGAGATCTTTCCAGGGGGCATAACGGGGAGCTGTTTTTT. Translated: CATSRDLSRGHNGELFF.

This chain uses TRBV18 with TRBJ2-1; D is unclear. The CDR3 is 14 amino acids. Germline-derived CDR1 and CDR2 are KGHSH and LQKENI. The V and J ends lost 3 bases and 5 bases respectively, with 11 bases between them. Written as DNA, the CDR3 is TGTGCCAGCTCACCTGGACGGACGGACAATGAGCAGTTCTTC. Translation gives CASSPGRTDNEQFF.

This chain connects TRBV14 to TRBJ1-1; perhaps TRBD1 as D (6 bases). V was trimmed by 1 base and J by 5 bases, leaving 20 bases between them. This CDR3 has 17 amino acids. CDR1 and CDR2 from the germline V gene are SGHDN and FVKESK. CDR3 coding DNA: TGTGCCAGCAGCCAAGCTACAGGGTTTTTTGGCGGAACTGAAGCTTTCTTT. Its protein product is CASSQATGFFGGTEAFF.